This TCR beta chain originates from a study of beta chain features in type 1 diabetes. Isolated RNA was reverse transcribed in full, so expressed TCRB transcripts were sequenced. The repertoire was sequenced with immunoSEQ multiplex PCR; TCRdb's copy has only in-frame clones and lacks some. The sample gives hundreds of thousands of clones, around 10% of which show up once; approximately 0.05% is in the top ten. V dropped 8 bases and J dropped 1; count of bases not matched to a gene: 11. Germline V gives CDR1 MDHEN, CDR2 SYDVKM. This CDR3 contains 16 residues. This clone occurred a few times. Material for sequencing was naive CD4+ T cells from blood. The J gene is TRBJ1-3, the V gene TRBV28; 7 bases map to TRBD1. This receptor was taken from a woman aged 18 to 35 in good health. CDR3 in amino acids: CASSIDGQVSGNTIYF. Written as DNA, the CDR3 is TGTGCCAGCTCGATCGATGGACAGGTTTCTGGAAACACCATATATTTT.